Following are 24 T cell receptor beta chains from one sample sequenced in a study of Ad26.COV2.S vaccination and SARS-CoV-2 variants. Treatment in this sample: roughly 18 received Ad26.COV2.S at low or high dose, single or two shots; 5 received placebo; per-sample allocation not given. Sample collection was performed on day 63 after the first vaccine or placebo injection. Profiled with immunoSEQ multiplex PCR; TCRdb holds only in-frame clones, not every one. The sample yields under 400,000 clones, 87% seen once. Here the sequenced sample was peripheral blood, taken in a trial of Ad26.COV2.S vaccine versus placebo. All receptors come from a person aged 18 to 59 who received the Ad26.COV2.S COVID-19 vaccine or a placebo.

CDR3 coding DNA: TGTGCCAGCAGCTTGGCCGGGTCGGTTCGCTATGGCTACACCTTC. The encoded protein is CASSLAGSVRYGYTF. The V gene is TRBV5-6, the J gene TRBJ1-2; no firm D call. Looked up from germline, CDR1 is SGHDT and CDR2 is YYEEEE. Trimming cost V 0 bases and J 4 bases, with 13 bases left between them. The CDR3 length is 15 residues.

The sample holds one count of this clone. This sequence joins TRBV5-4 and TRBJ2-3; D unclear. The CDR3 runs 14 residues. Germline V lookup: CDR1 SGHNT, CDR2 YYREEE (reference sequence). The germline V and J ends were trimmed by 6 bases and 2 bases, with 13 bases remaining between them. The CDR3 reads CASTTRQFTDTQYF. Written as DNA, the CDR3 is TGTGCCAGCACGACCCGGCAATTCACAGATACGCAGTATTTT. Looking up the rest from reference TRBV5-4 and TRBJ2-3 gives the full variable domain: ETGVTQSPTHLIKTRGQQVTLRCSSQSGHNTVSWYQQALGQGPQFIFQYYREEENGRGNFPPRFSGLQFPNYSSELNVNALELDDSALYLCASTTRQFTDTQYFGPGTRLTVL.

V and J are TRBV3-1 (or the pseudogene TRBV3-2) and TRBJ1-1, with 7 bases identical to TRBD1. Losses at the gene ends were 0 bases for V and 5 bases for J; bases not matched to a gene: 3. The CDR3 runs to 14 residues. Germline loops: CDR1 LGHDT, CDR2 YNNKEL (reference sequence). CDR3 amino acids: CASSQDNRGTEAFF. CDR3 nucleotides: TGTGCCAGCAGCCAAGATAACAGGGGAACTGAAGCTTTCTTT.

The chain is built from TRBV2 and TRBJ1-1; TRBD1 matches 9 bases. Germline V gene lookup returns CDR1 SNHLY and CDR2 FYNNEI. Germline trimming cut 4 bases from V and 9 bases from J; bases unmatched to any gene: 9. This CDR3 is built from 14 residues. This chain's CDR3 is CASSGDRETPKAFF. CDR3 nucleotides: TGTGCCAGCAGTGGGGACAGGGAAACCCCTAAAGCTTTCTTT.

The chain uses TRBV19 and TRBJ2-2; 7 bases map to TRBD1. Germline V gene data show CDR1 as LNHDA and CDR2 as SQIVND (reference sequence). This CDR3 region has 16 residues. Trimming removed 3 bases from V and 5 bases from J; junction bases left unmatched: 9. CDR3 sequence: CASSIYRDRATGELFF. The CDR3, as DNA: TGTGCCAGTAGTATTTACCGCGACAGGGCGACCGGGGAGCTGTTTTTT.

The chain uses TRBV11-2 and TRBJ2-3, with 10 bases that match TRBD2. The CDR3 totals 16 residues. Germline loops: CDR1 SGHAT, CDR2 FQNNGV. V shed 5 bases and J 7 bases; nucleotides not matched to a gene: 12. Here the CDR3 DNA reads TGTGCCAGCAGCCCGCCAGCTAGCGGGGGATTCAATACGCAGTATTTT. Its translation: CASSPPASGGFNTQYF.

This chain joins TRBV18 and TRBJ1-1; D not certain. The ends were cut back, 10 bases at V and 3 bases at J, with 21 bases in the middle. The CDR3 covers 15 residues. In germline, CDR1 is KGHSH, CDR2 LQKENI. The CDR3 nucleotides read TGTGCCACCTCCATAAGTGATGGCGCGGACACTGAAGCTTTCTTT. Translated: CATSISDGADTEAFF.

The chain combines TRBV6-5 with TRBJ2-7; 7 nucleotides line up with TRBD1. This CDR3 is built from 13 residues. The trim removed 5 bases at V and 2 bases at J, leaving 3 bases unmatched. Germline V gives CDR1 MNHEY, CDR2 SVGAGI. The DNA of the CDR3 is TGTGCCAGCAGTACGACAGGGCCCTACGAGCAGTACTTC. Protein: CASSTTGPYEQYF.

This clone was observed a single time. CDR3 region: CASSGVKGHFNEQFF. The DNA for the CDR3 is TGTGCCAGCAGCGGGGTCAAGGGGCACTTCAATGAGCAGTTCTTC. This chain connects TRBV11-2 to TRBJ2-1; the D gene is possibly TRBD1 (5 bases). CDR1 and CDR2 (germline): SGHAT, FQNNGV. Between the trimmed V and J ends, which lost 5 bases and 6 bases, there was a span of 17 bases. The CDR3 is made up of 15 amino acids.

V gene TRBV30 combines with J gene TRBJ1-1; no firm D call. The germline CDR1 and CDR2 sequences are GTSNPN and SVGIG (reference sequence). There are 12 residues in the CDR3. V shed 4 bases and J shed 0 bases, with 6 bases lying between them. This chain's CDR3 is CAWNNLNTEAFF. The CDR3 DNA follows: TGTGCCTGGAATAACCTGAACACTGAAGCTTTCTTT.

V and J are TRBV10-3 and TRBJ1-3; 8 bases map to TRBD1. The germline gives CDR1 ENHRY, CDR2 SYGVKD. The CDR3 loop spans 16 amino acids. The J segment lost 0 bases and the V segment lost 7 bases, leaving 8 bases of the junction unmatched. Written as DNA, the CDR3 is TGTGCCATCACCCCGGACAGGGCCTACTCTGGAAACACCATATATTTT. Translated: CAITPDRAYSGNTIYF.

CDR3 sequence (DNA): TGTGCCTGGAGCCTCGGTAGCTCCTACAATGAGCAGTTCTTC. Its protein is CAWSLGSSYNEQFF. The chain has TRBV30 and TRBJ2-1; no clear D. Germline CDR1 reads GTSNPN; CDR2 reads SVGIG (reference sequence). The CDR3 is 14 amino acids. Trimming cost V 3 bases and J 0 bases, with 9 bases left between them.

The chain recombines TRBV9 with TRBJ2-7; unclear D gene. CDR1 SGDLS and CDR2 YYNGEE come from the germline V gene. The CDR3 consists of 15 residues. V lost 0 bases and J 3 bases, leaving 13 bases between the germline ends. The CDR3 sequence is CASSVAPGQFYEQYF. CDR3 nucleotides: TGTGCCAGCAGCGTAGCTCCTGGCCAGTTCTACGAGCAGTACTTC.

The chain joins TRBV25-1 to TRBJ2-7; possibly TRBD1 for D (5 bases). Germline CDR1 and CDR2: MGHDK and SYGVNS. The CDR3 length is 17 residues. Trimming pared 5 bases from V and 3 bases from J, leaving 23 bases between. CDR3: CASSSAKGAAQVYEQYF. The CDR3 region has the DNA TGTGCCAGCAGTTCCGCGAAAGGGGCGGCCCAAGTCTACGAGCAGTACTTC.

This sequence joins TRBV19 and TRBJ1-2; D ambiguous. V lost 4 bases and J lost 2, with 11 bases in between. Germline assignment: CDR1 LNHDA and CDR2 SQIVND (reference sequence). The CDR3 sequence is 14 residues long. The CDR3 nucleotides are TGTGCCAGTAGTAGGGAGAGTGGAAACTATGGCTACACCTTC. Encoded protein: CASSRESGNYGYTF.

The chain carries TRBV7-2 and TRBJ2-7; D uncertain. CDR1 and CDR2 (germline): SGHTA, FQGNSA. The CDR3 loop spans 15 amino acids. Trimming left V 5 bases short and J 2 bases short, with 16 bases between. The CDR3 reads CASSLALGGTYEQYF. DNA for the CDR3: TGTGCCAGCAGCCTCGCCCTCGGCGGTACCTACGAGCAGTACTTC. Full variable domain (missing parts from reference TRBV7-2 and TRBJ2-7): GAGVSQSPSNKVTEKGKDVELRCDPISGHTALYWYRQSLGQGLEFLIYFQGNSAPDKSGLPSDRFSAERTGGSVSTLTIQRTQQEDSAVYLCASSLALGGTYEQYFGPGTRLTVT.

This sequence joins TRBV21-1 and TRBJ1-6; the D call of TRBD1 is as the table states it, not checked on the DNA. TRBV21-1 is designated a pseudogene. The CDR3 contains 15 residues. CDR3 DNA sequence: TGTGCCAGCAGTAAGGGACAGGCCAGGAGTTCACCCCTCCACTTT. This codes for CASSKGQARSSPLHF.

The V call is TRBV4-1, the J call TRBJ2-1; D unresolved. The CDR3 is made up of 16 amino acids. The V and J ends lost 0 bases and 3 bases respectively, with 12 bases between them. Germline-derived CDR1 and CDR2 are MGHRA and YSYEKL. CDR3 DNA: TGCGCCAGCAGCCAAGATCTAGTAGGCATCTACAATGAGCAGTTCTTC. This sequence encodes CASSQDLVGIYNEQFF.

The CDR3 here is CASSSLMNTEAFF. Here the CDR3 DNA reads TGTGCCAGCAGCTCGTTGATGAACACTGAAGCTTTCTTT. The V gene is TRBV7-9, the J gene TRBJ1-1; no clear D. The germline V and J ends were trimmed by 4 bases and 0 bases, with 6 bases remaining between them. The length of the CDR3 is 13 residues. Germline V gene data show CDR1 as SEHNR and CDR2 as FQNEAQ (reference sequence).

The chain uses TRBV15 and TRBJ1-6; D perhaps matches TRBD1 (5 bases). The germline V gene encodes CDR1 LNHNV and CDR2 YYDKDF (reference sequence). Deletions cut 1 base from V and 10 bases from J, with 11 bases between. This CDR3 is 14 amino acids long. The CDR3 coding sequence is TGTGCCACCAGCAGAGCCAGGGAGGGCTCACCCCTCCACTTT. Amino acid sequence: CATSRAREGSPLHF. The full variable domain, its missing parts supplied by reference TRBV15 and TRBJ1-6, is DAMVIQNPRYQVTQFGKPVTLSCSQTLNHNVMYWYQQKSSQAPKLLFHYYDKDFNNEADTPDNFQSRRPNTSFCFLDIRSPGLGDTAMYLCATSRAREGSPLHFGNGTRLTVT.

The count of this clone is one. The V gene is TRBV19, the J gene TRBJ1-2; TRBD1 is a possible D gene (5 bases). V was pared by 3 bases and J by 4 bases, with 12 bases between. Germline V gene sequence: CDR1 LNHDA, CDR2 SQIVND (reference sequence). The CDR3 is 14 residues long. The CDR3 spells CASSIRDGFYGYTF. As DNA, the CDR3 is TGTGCCAGTAGTATCCGGGACGGATTCTATGGCTACACCTTC.

The chain has TRBV19 and TRBJ1-5, with D possibly being TRBD1 (5 bases). Per the germline V gene, CDR1 is LNHDA and CDR2 is SQIVND (reference sequence). The CDR3 runs to 16 residues. The V end was cut by 7 bases, the J end by 0 bases, with 16 bases between. The CDR3 DNA follows: TGTGCCAGTACCTACCGGGGGGAATATAGCAATCAGCCCCAGCATTTT. Amino acid sequence: CASTYRGEYSNQPQHF.

The V call is TRBV5-4, the J call TRBJ1-2; tentative D call: TRBD1 (6 bases). This CDR3 region has 16 residues. V was clipped by 4 bases and J by 1 base, with 17 bases between them. Germline V CDR1 and CDR2: SGHNT, YYREEE (reference sequence). CDR3 DNA: TGTGCCAGCAGCCCCCAGACAGGACTAATTAACTATGGCTACACCTTC. Protein sequence: CASSPQTGLINYGYTF.

The rearrangement joins TRBV5-1 to TRBJ2-1; D possibly uses TRBD1 or TRBD2 (5 bases each). Trimming left V 2 bases short and J 8 bases short, with 8 bases between. CDR3 length: 12 residues. Germline CDR1 and CDR2: SGHRS and YFSETQ. CDR3 nucleotides: TGCGCCAGCAGCTTTAGGGGAGATGAGCAGTTCTTC. Its translation is CASSFRGDEQFF. The variable domain in full, completed from reference TRBV5-1 and TRBJ2-1, reads KAGVTQTPRYLIKTRGQQVTLSCSPISGHRSVSWYQQTPGQGLQFLFEYFSETQRNKGNFPGRFSGRQFSNSRSEMNVSTLELGDSALYLCASSFRGDEQFFGPGTRLTVL.